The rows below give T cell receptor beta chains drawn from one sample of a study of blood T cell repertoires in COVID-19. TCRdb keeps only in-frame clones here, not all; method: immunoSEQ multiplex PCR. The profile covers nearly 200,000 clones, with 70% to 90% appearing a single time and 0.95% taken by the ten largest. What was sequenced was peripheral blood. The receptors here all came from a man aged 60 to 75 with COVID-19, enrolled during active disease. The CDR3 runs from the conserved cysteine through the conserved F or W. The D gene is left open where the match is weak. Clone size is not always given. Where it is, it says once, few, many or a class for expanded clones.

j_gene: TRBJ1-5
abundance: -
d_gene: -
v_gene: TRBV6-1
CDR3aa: CASSEPHYSNQPQHF
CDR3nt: TGTGCCAGCAGTGAACCCCACTATAGCAATCAGCCCCAGCATTTT

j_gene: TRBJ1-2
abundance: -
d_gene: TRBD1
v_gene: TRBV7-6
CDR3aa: CASSLVQGASTGYTF
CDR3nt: TGTGCCAGCAGCTTGGTACAGGGGGCTTCTACTGGCTACACCTTC

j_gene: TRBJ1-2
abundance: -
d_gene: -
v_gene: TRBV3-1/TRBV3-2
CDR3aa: CASSVTQGAYGYTF
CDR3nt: TGTGCCAGCAGCGTAACACAGGGCGCCTATGGCTACACCTTC

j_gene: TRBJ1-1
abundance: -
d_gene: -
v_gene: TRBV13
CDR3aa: CASSPGQRNTEAFF
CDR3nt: TGTGCCAGCAGCCCCGGACAGAGGAACACTGAAGCTTTCTTT

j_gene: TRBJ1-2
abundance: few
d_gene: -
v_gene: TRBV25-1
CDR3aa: CASSESRGSYTF
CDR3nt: TGTGCCAGCAGTGAATCAAGGGGTAGCTACACCTTC

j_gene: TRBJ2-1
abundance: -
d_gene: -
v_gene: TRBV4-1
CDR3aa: CASSQDPRTDDMQFF
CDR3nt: TGCGCCAGCAGCCAAGATCCCCGCACAGACGATATGCAGTTCTTC

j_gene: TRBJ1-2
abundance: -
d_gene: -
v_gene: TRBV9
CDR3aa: CASSGALLTYGYTF
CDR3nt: TGTGCCAGCAGCGGAGCCCTCCTCACCTATGGCTACACCTTC

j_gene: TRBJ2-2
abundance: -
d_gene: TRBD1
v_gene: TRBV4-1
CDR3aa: CASSLRQGSTGELFF
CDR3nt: TGCGCCAGCAGCCTTAGACAGGGGAGTACCGGGGAGCTGTTTTTT

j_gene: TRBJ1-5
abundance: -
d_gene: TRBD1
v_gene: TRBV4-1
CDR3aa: CASSHRLLDRGFNQPQHF
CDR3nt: TGCGCCAGCAGCCACCGACTCCTCGACAGGGGGTTCAATCAGCCCCAGCATTTT

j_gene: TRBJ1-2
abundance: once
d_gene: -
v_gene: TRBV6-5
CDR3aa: CAGSLPNYGYTF
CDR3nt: TGTGCCGGCAGTCTTCCTAACTATGGCTACACCTTC

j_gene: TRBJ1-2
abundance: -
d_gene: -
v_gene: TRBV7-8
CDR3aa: CASSLVAAAPANYGYTF
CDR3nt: TGTGCCAGCAGCTTAGTGGCTGCGGCCCCGGCTAACTATGGCTACACCTTC

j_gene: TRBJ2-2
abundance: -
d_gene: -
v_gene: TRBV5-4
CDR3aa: CASSLSRGVTGELFF
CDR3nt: TGTGCCAGCAGCTTATCCAGGGGTGTGACCGGGGAGCTGTTTTTT

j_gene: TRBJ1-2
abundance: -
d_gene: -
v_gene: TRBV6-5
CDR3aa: CASSYRGATGGYTF
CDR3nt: TGTGCCAGCAGTTATAGGGGCGCTACGGGTGGCTACACCTTC

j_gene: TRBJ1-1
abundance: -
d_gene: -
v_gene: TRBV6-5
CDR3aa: CASWAGTEAFF
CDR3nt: TGTGCCAGCTGGGCAGGCACTGAAGCTTTCTTT

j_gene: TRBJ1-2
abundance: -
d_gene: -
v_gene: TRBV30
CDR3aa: CAWSVLSGYTF
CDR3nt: TGTGCCTGGAGTGTACTTAGTGGCTACACCTTC

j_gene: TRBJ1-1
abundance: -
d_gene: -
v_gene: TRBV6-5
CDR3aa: CAAHSGGWTEAFF
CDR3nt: TGTGCCGCCCACTCCGGGGGATGGACTGAAGCTTTCTTT

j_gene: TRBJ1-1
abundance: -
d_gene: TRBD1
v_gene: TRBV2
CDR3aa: CASSVGTGSTTEAFF
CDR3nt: TGTGCCAGCAGTGTTGGGACAGGGTCAACCACTGAAGCTTTCTTT

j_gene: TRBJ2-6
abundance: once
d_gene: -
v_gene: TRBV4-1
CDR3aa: CASSLTGSSGANVLTF
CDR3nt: TGCGCCAGCAGCCTAACAGGGTCCTCTGGGGCCAACGTCCTGACTTTC

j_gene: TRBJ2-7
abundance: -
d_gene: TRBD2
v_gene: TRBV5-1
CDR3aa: CASSLGYLAGDLEQYF
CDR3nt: TGCGCCAGCAGCTTGGGTTACCTAGCGGGAGATCTCGAGCAGTACTTC

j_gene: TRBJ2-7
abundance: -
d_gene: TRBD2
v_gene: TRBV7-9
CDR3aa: CASSFGSGNRPDEQYF
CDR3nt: TGTGCCAGCAGCTTTGGTAGCGGGAATCGTCCGGATGAGCAGTACTTC

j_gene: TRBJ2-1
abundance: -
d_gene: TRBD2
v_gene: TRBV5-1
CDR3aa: CASSSGGSNNEQFF
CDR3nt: TGCGCCAGCAGCTCGGGGGGTTCTAACAATGAGCAGTTCTTC

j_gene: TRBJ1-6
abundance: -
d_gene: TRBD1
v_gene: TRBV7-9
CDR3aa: CASSLGQGFPNSPLHF
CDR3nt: TGTGCCAGCAGCTTAGGACAGGGGTTTCCGAATTCACCCCTCCACTTT

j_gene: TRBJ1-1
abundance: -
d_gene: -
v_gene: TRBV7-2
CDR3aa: CASSLNRVNTEAFF
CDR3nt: TGTGCCAGCAGCTTAAACAGGGTGAACACTGAAGCTTTCTTT

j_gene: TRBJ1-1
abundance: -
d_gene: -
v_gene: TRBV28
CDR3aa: CASSFGGGAEAFF
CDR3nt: TGTGCCAGCAGTTTCGGGGGAGGGGCTGAAGCTTTCTTT

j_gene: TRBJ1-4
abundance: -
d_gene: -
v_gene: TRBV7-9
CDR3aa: CASSSPGLGEKLFF
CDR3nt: TGTGCCAGCAGCTCCCCGGGTTTGGGTGAAAAACTGTTTTTT